This T cell receptor beta chain originates from a study of CD8 T cells in ankylosing spondylitis. About this clonotype: Its antigen is currently unknown.

With molecular barcodes, quantitative 5'-RACE was used to make the TCR beta libraries. TCRdb analysed the 5' RACE reads with MiXCR anew, one entry per CDR3 protein. The data hold about 340,000 distinct CDR3 sequences, with about 15% observed a single time. General observations from the study: Clones that were linked to disease were CD8+ and were relatively rare in peripheral blood.

The receptor was isolated from a male donor with ankylosing spondylitis or in good health (not recorded which). Sequenced input: blood, either unsorted or a sorted T cell fraction (not recorded which).

This chain's CDR3 is CASSPQGEYTQYF. CDR3 DNA sequence: TGTGCCAGCAGCCCACAGGGGGAATATACGCAGTATTTT. The chain employs TRBV11-2 and TRBJ2-3, with 8 bases identical to TRBD1. Germline V gives CDR1 SGHAT, CDR2 FQNNGV. The V gene end was trimmed by 5 bases and the J gene end by 7 bases; junction bases not matched to a gene: 5. There are 13 residues in the CDR3.